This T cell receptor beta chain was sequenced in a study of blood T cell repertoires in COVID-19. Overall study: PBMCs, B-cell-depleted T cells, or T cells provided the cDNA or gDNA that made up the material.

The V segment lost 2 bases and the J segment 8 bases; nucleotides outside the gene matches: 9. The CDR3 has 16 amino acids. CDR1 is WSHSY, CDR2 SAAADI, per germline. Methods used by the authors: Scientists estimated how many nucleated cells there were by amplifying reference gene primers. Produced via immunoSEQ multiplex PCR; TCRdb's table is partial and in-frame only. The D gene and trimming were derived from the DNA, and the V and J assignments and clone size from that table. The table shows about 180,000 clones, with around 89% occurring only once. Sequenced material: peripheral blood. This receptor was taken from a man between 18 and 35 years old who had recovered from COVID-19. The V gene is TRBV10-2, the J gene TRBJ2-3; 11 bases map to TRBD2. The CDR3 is CASSETGTSGTGTQYF. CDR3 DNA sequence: TGCGCCAGCAGTGAGACCGGGACTAGCGGAACTGGTACGCAGTATTTT.